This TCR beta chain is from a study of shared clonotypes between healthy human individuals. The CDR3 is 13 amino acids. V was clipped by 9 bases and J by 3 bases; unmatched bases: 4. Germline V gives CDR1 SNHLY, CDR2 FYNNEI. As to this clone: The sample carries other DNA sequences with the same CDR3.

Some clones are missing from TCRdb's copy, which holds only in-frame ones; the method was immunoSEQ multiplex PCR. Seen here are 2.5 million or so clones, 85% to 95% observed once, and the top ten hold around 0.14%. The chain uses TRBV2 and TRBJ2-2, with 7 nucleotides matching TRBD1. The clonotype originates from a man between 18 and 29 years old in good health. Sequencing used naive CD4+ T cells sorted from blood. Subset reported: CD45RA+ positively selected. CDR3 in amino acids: CASSGQYTGELFF. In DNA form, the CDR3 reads TGTGCCAGTTCGGGACAGTACACCGGGGAGCTGTTTTTT. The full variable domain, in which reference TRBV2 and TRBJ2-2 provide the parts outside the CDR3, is EPEVTQTPSHQVTQMGQEVILRCVPISNHLYFYWYRQILGQKVEFLVSFYNNEISEKSEIFDDQFSVERPDGSNFTLKIRSTKLEDSAMYFCASSGQYTGELFFGEGSRLTVL.